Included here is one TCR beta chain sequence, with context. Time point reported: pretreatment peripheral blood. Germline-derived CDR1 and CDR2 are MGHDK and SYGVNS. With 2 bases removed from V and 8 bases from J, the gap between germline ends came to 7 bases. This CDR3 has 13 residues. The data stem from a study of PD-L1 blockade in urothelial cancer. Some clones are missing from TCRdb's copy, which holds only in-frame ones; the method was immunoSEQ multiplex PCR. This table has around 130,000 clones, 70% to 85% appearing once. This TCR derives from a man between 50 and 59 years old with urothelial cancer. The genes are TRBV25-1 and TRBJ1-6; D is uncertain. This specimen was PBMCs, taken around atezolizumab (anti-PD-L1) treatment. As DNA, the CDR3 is TGTGCCAGCAGTGAAGGCCTGTATTCACCCCTCCACTTT. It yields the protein CASSEGLYSPLHF. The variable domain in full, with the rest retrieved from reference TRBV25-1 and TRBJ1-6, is EADIYQTPRYLVIGTGKKITLECSQTMGHDKMYWYQQDPGMELHLIHYSYGVNSTEKGDLSSESTVSRIRTEHFPLTLESARPSHTSQYLCASSEGLYSPLHFGNGTRLTVT.